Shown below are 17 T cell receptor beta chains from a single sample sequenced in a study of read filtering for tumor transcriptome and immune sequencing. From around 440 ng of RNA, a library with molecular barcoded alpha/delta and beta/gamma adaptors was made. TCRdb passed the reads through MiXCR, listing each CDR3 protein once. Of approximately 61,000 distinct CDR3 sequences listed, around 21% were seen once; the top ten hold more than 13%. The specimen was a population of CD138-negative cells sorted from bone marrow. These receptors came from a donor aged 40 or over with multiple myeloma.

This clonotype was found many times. In DNA form, the CDR3 reads TGCAGTGCTGCCCCGGACAGGTACACTGAAGCTTTCTTT. Its translation: CSAAPDRYTEAFF. The J gene is TRBJ1-1, the V gene TRBV20-1; 7 bases align to TRBD1. V was clipped by 5 bases and J by 3 bases; unmatched bases: 6. Germline CDR1 is DFQATT and CDR2 is SNEGSKA (reference sequence). The CDR3 runs 13 residues.

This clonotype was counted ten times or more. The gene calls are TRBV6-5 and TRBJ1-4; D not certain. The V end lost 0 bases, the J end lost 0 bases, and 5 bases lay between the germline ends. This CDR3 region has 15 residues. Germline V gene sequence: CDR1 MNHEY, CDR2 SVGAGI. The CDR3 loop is CASSYSGTTNEKLFF. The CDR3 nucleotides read TGTGCCAGCAGTTACTCCGGGACAACTAATGAAAAACTGTTTTTT.

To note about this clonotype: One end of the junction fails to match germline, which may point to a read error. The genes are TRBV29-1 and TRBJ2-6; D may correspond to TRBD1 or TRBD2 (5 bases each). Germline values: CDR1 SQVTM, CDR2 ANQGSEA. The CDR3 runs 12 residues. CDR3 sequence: CSVETGANVLIF. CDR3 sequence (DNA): TGCAGCGTTGAGACCGGGGCCAACGTCTTGATTTTC.

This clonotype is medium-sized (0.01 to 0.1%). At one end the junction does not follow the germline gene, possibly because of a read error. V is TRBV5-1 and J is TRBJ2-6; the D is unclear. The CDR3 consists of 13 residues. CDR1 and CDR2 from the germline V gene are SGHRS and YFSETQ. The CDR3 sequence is CASSLSGANVLTF. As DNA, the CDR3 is TGTGCCAGCAGCTTGTCCGGGGCCAACGTCCTGACTTTC.

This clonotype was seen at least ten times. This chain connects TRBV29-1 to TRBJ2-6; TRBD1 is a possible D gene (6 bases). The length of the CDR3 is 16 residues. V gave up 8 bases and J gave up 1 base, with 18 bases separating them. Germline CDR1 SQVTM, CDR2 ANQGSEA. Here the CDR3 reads CSIWTAQRSGANVLTF. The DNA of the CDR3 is TGCAGCATCTGGACAGCACAACGTTCTGGGGCCAACGTCCTGACTTTC. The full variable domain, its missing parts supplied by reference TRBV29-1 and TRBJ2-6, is SAVISQKPSRDICQRGTSLTIQCQVDSQVTMMFWYRQQPGQSLTLIATANQGSEATYESGFVIDKFPISRPNLTFSTLTVSNMSPEDSSIYLCSIWTAQRSGANVLTFGAGSRLTVL.

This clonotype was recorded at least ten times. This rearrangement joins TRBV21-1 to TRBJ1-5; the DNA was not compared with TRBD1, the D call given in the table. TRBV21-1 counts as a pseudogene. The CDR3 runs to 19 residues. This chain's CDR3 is CARNKREPQGAEKIQPQHF. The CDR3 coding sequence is TGTGCCAGAAACAAACGTGAACCCCAGGGGGCGGAAAAAATTCAGCCCCAGCATTTT.

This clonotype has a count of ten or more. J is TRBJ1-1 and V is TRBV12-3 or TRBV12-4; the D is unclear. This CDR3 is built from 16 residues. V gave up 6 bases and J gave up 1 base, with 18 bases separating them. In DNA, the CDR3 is TGTGCCAGCAGCAACTTTTTAGGTGGGGAGAACACTGAAGCTTTCTTT. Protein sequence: CASSNFLGGENTEAFF.

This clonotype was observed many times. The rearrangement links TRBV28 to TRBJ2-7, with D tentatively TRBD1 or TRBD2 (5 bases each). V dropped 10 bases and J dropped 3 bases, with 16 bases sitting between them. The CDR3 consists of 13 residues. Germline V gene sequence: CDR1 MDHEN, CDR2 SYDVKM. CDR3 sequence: CATGRGRIYEQYF. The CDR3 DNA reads TGTGCCACCGGCCGGGGACGGATCTACGAGCAGTACTTC.

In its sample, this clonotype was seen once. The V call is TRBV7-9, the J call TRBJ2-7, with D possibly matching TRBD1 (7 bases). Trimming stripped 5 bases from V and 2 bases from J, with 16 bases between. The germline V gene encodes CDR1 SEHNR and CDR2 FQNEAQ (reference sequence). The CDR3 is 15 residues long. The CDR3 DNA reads TGTGCCAGCAGCCGGGGGACAGCCGTGACCTACGAGCAGTACTTC. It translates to CASSRGTAVTYEQYF. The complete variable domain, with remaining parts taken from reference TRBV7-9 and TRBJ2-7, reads DTGVSQNPRHKITKRGQNVTFRCDPISEHNRLYWYRQTLGQGPEFLTYFQNEAQLEKSRLLSDRFSAERPKGSFSTLEIQRTEQGDSAMYLCASSRGTAVTYEQYFGPGTRLTVT.

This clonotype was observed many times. This chain's CDR3 is CSFERQAAGGPGNEQFF. CDR3 DNA: TGCAGTTTCGAAAGACAGGCAGCGGGAGGACCTGGGAATGAGCAGTTCTTC. V and J are TRBV20-1 and TRBJ2-1, with 9 bases identical to TRBD2. V shed 8 bases and J 7 bases; nucleotides not matched to a gene: 21. The germline gives CDR1 DFQATT, CDR2 SNEGSKA (reference sequence). The CDR3 sequence is 17 residues long.

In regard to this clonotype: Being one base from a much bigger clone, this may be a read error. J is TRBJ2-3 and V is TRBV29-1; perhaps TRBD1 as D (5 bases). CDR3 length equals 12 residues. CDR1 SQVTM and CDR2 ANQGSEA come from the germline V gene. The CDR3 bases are TGCAGCGACGGAATCGGCACAGGTACGCAGTATTTT. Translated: CSDGIGTGTQYF.

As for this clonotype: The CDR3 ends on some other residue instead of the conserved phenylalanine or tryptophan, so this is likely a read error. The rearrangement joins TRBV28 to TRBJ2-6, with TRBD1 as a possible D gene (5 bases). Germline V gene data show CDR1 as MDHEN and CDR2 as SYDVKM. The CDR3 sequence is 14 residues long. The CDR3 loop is CASRLGSGANVLTL. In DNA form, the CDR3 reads TGTGCCAGCAGGTTAGGGTCTGGGGCTAACGTCCTGACTCTC.

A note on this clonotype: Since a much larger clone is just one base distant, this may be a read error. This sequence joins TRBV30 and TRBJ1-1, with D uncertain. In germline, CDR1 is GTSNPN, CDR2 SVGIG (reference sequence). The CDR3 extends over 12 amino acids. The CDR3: CAWQPLNTEALF. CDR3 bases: TGTGCCTGGCAACCGTTGAACACTGAAGCTCTCTTT.

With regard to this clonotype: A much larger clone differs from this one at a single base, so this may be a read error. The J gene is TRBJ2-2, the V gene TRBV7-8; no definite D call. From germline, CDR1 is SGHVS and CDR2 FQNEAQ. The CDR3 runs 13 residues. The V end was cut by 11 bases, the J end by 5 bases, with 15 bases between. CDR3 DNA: TGTGCCCGACGGCAGGTGACAACCGGGGAGCTGTTTTTT. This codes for CARRQVTTGELFF.

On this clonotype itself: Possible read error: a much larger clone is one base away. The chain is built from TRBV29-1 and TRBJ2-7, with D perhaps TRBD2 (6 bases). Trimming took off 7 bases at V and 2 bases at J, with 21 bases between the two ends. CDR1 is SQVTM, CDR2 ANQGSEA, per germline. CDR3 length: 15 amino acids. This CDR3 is CSAVPLGGSTYEQYF. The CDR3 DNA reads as TGCAGCGCTGTACCCCTCGGGGGAAGTACCTACGAGCAGTACTTC.

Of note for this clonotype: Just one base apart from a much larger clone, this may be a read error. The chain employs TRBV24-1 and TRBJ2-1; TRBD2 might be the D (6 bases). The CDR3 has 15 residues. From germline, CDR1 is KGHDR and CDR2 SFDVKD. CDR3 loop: CATSDGGSLYNEQSF. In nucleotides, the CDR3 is TGTGCCACCAGTGATGGAGGGTCCCTTTACAATGAGCAGTCCTTC.

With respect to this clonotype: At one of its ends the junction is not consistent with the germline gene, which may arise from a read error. CDR3 DNA sequence: TGCGCCAGCAGCCCACAAAGCAGGTCCCTCTCCTACGGGCAGTACTTC. This sequence encodes CASSPQSRSLSYGQYF. V gene TRBV5-1 combines with J gene TRBJ2-7, with D hard to call. Germline V gene data show CDR1 as SGHRS and CDR2 as YFSETQ. The CDR3 loop spans 16 amino acids.